This entry describes one TCR beta chain. The antigen is undetermined. Generated by immunoSEQ multiplex PCR, the TCRdb table keeps only in-frame clones and is missing some. This table holds roughly 2.5 million clones, more than 80% found once. These data belong to a study of shared clonotypes between healthy human individuals. The overall study: The study drew on a couple of women and a few men aged 18 to 49 as donors. General study findings and limits: Sampling covered nothing but blood. Tissue TCR repertoires likely differ from those found in blood. The study found lower generation probabilities in non-shared clonotypes than in those shared by all four donors.

Germline V CDR1 and CDR2: SGHTA, FQGNSA. Trimming shortened V by 2 bases and J by 7 bases, and 11 bases separated the two germline ends. The CDR3 spans 13 residues. Sequencing used naive CD4+ T cells sorted from blood. Regarding subset: CD45RA+ positively selected. V and J are TRBV7-2 and TRBJ1-1; no definite D call. This clonotype was obtained from a man aged 18 to 29 in good health. CDR3 sequence: CASSLSLRSEAFF. Written as DNA, the CDR3 is TGTGCCAGCAGCTTATCTCTCCGCAGTGAAGCTTTCTTT.